These 5 T cell receptor beta chains came from one sample sequenced in a study of beta chain features in type 1 diabetes. The antigens for these receptors are not known. The whole isolated RNA underwent reverse transcription, so sequencing captured expressed TCRB transcripts. Assay: immunoSEQ multiplex PCR; the TCRdb copy retains only in-frame clones and omits some. The top ten hold around 0.13% of the sample, which has some 47,000 clones, about 48% seen once. Study-level findings and limits: Shorter TCRB CDR3s, moderately but significantly so, were found in Type 1 diabetes patients in all four CD4+ subsets.

The material sequenced was stem cell memory CD4+ T cells from blood. These TCRs come from a man younger than 45 with type 1 diabetes.

The chain uses TRBV6-5 and TRBJ1-2, with D perhaps TRBD1 (6 bases). V was pared by 0 bases and J by 6 bases, with 14 bases between. CDR3 size: 15 residues. Germline loops: CDR1 MNHEY, CDR2 SVGAGI. CDR3 in DNA: TGTGCCAGCAGTTACTCACTTGGGGGCATGGATGGCTACACCTTC. It translates to CASSYSLGGMDGYTF.

This chain links TRBV6-5 with TRBJ2-5; TRBD2 aligns across 8 bases. Per germline, CDR1 MNHEY and CDR2 SVGAGI. V lost 5 bases to trimming and J lost 5 bases; unmatched junction nucleotides: 4. The CDR3 loop spans 13 amino acids. CDR3 bases: TGTGCCAGCAGTAGGACGGGAGGGGAGACCCAGTACTTC. It specifies CASSRTGGETQYF.

The chain joins TRBV19 to TRBJ2-7; maybe TRBD1 (5 bases). The germline V gene encodes CDR1 LNHDA and CDR2 SQIVND (reference sequence). V lost 6 bases, J lost 3 bases, and 18 bases lay in between. The CDR3 is 15 residues long. The CDR3 is CASRRLNRQNYEQYF. The CDR3 DNA reads TGTGCCAGTAGGCGATTGAACAGGCAGAACTACGAGCAGTACTTC.

This sequence joins TRBV5-6 and TRBJ2-5, with D possibly matching TRBD2 (5 bases). V lost 0 bases and J 11 bases, leaving 11 bases between the germline ends. The CDR3 has 12 residues. Germline lookup yields CDR1 SGHDT and CDR2 YYEEEE. CDR3 loop: CASSLAPWEQYF. CDR3 bases: TGTGCCAGCAGCTTGGCCCCTTGGGAGCAGTACTTC.

This clone was recorded a few times. V is TRBV28 and J is TRBJ1-2; D unresolved. Per the germline V gene, CDR1 is MDHEN and CDR2 is SYDVKM. CDR3 length: 14 amino acids. V lost 4 bases and J 8 bases, leaving 17 bases between the germline ends. This CDR3 is CASSWLRQSGGYTF. CDR3 nucleotides: TGTGCCAGCAGTTGGCTTCGGCAGTCGGGGGGCTACACCTTC.